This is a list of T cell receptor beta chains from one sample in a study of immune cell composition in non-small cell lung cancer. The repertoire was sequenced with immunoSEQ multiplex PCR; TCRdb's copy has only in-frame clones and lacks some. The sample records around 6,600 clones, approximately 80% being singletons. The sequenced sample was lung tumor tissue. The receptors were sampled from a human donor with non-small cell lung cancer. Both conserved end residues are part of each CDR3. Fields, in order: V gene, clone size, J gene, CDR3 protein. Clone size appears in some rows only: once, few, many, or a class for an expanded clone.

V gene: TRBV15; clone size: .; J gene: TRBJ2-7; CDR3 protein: CATSRDGGTGSYEQYF
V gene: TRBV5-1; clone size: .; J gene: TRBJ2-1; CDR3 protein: CASSSWGRTGGALVEQFF
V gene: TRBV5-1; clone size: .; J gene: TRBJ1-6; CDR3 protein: CASSLVIGGSNSPLHF
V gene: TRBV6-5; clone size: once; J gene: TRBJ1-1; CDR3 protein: CASSSGHKNTEAFF
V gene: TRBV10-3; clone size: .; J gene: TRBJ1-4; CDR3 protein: CATGEGHEKLFF
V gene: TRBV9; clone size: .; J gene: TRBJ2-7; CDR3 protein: CASSVGGVAGGNYEQYF
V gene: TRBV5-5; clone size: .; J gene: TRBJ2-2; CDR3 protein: CASSLGGSGNTGELFF
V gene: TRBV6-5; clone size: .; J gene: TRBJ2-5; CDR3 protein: CASSNPGSEETQYF
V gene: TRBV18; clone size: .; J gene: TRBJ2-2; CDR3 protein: CASSPRRGAIGELFF
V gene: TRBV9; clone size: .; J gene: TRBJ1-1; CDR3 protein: CASSATSRGNTEAFF
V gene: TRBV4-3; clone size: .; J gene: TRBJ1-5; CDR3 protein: CASSQDGREDQPQHF
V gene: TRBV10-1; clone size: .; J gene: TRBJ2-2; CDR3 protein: CASQPQRGGELFF
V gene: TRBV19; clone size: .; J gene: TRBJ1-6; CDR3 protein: CASSPGNHNSPLHF
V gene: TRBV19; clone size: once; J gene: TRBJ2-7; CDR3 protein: CASSFGLAGVSTYEQYF
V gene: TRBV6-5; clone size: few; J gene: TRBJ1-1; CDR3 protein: CASSYGTGGFFAEAFF
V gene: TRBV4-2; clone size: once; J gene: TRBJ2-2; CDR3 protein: CASSPRAGGQAGELFF
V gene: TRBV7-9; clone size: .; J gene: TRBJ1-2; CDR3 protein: CASGNPSGVGYTF
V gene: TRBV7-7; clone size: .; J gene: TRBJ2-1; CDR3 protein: CASTPGLSSYNEQFF
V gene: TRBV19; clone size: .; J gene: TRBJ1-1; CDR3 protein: CASSIGGESYRMNTEAFF
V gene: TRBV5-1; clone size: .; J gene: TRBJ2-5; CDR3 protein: CASRDSGQGAQETQYF
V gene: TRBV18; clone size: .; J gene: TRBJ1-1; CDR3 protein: CASSPTPEAEAFF
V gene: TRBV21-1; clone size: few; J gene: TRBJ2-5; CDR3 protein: CASSIISPTGETQYF
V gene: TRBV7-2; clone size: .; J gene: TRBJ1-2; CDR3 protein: CASSGRQASSNYGYTF
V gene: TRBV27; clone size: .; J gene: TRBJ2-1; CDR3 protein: CASKPGLAGVNEQFF
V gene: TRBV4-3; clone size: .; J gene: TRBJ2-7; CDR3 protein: CASSQDRTYEQYF
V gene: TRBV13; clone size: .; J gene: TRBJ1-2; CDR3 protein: CASSLDPPGPYGYTF
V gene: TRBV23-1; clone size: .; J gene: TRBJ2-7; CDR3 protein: CASRGEGAETYEQYF
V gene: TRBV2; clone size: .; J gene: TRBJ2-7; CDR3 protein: CASVGGLGYEQYF
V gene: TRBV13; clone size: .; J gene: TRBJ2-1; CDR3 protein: CASSLNVIGTGSYNEQFF
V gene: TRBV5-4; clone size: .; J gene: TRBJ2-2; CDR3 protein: CASRRDRNTGELFF
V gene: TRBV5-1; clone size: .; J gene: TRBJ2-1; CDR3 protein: CASSLLDRVRAYNEQFF
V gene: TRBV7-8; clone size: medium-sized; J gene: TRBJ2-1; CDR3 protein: CASSGGQGSYNEQFF
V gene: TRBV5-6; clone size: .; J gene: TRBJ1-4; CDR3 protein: CASSLGSEAAPNEKLFF
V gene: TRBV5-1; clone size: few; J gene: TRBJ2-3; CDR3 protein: CASSLGNGGASDTQYF
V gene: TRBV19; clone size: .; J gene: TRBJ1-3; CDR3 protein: CASSRASGWEAGNTIYF
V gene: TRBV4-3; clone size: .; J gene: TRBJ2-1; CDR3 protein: CASSQDSVASSPPEQFF